This T cell receptor beta chain was sequenced during a study of CD8+CD57+ T cells in acquired aplastic anemia. Study-wide background: Recorded DNA amounts for sorted CD4+ and CD8+ cells had an average of 3.2 ug. Researchers reported that healthy donors averaged about 9.8 million reads for CD4+ cells. Overall study results and limits: Patients and controls were not found to differ significantly in CD8+ Simpson's diversity. In common between the patients and the controls were more than 25 CD8+ CDR3 sequences.

This clonotype was observed at least ten times. Its target is not known. Profiling that covered TCR beta VDJ and CDR3 relied on genomic DNA as its template. A single record per CDR3 protein comes from TCRdb applying MiXCR to the reads. The sample has approximately 170,000 distinct CDR3 sequences, approximately 52% seen once. V lost 4 bases, J lost 0 bases, and 10 bases lay in between. Germline CDR1 and CDR2: SGHDT and YYEEEE. The CDR3 loop spans 15 amino acids. The chain carries TRBV5-6 and TRBJ2-2, with a tentative D call TRBD1 (6 bases). The source of this sequence is a human donor in good health, serving as a control. Sequences were obtained from sorted CD4+, CD8+, or CD8+CD57+ T cells (not recorded which) from PBMCs. The CDR3 coding sequence is TGTGCCAGCAGCGTCGGACAGACGAACACCGGGGAGCTGTTTTTT. Translation gives CASSVGQTNTGELFF.